The source of this T cell receptor (beta chain) is a study of identical twins. MiXCR, run by TCRdb on the 5' RACE reads, gives a single entry per CDR3 protein. This sample yields 200,000 to 250,000 distinct CDR3 sequences, of which roughly 7% are seen a single time; roughly 3.7% belongs to the top ten. This CDR3 is 16 amino acids long. Trimming took 6 bases from V and 2 from J; bases not matched to a gene: 5. In germline, CDR1 is MNHEY, CDR2 SMNVEV (reference sequence). A further study also used this sample, focusing on yellow fever vaccine responses in identical twins.

This TCR was recovered from a woman aged 18-30 years in good health. J is TRBJ2-1 and V is TRBV27; 12 bases line up with TRBD2. The material sequenced was memory (CD45RO+) T cells sorted from blood. CDR3 residues: CASSSRLAGAYNEQFF. As DNA, the CDR3 is TGTGCCAGCAGCTCAAGACTAGCGGGAGCCTACAATGAGCAGTTCTTC.